Each of the 30 T cell receptor beta chains below was sequenced from the same sample in a study of T cell responses to AZD1222 COVID-19 vaccine. The assay was immunoSEQ multiplex PCR, and TCRdb's table has in-frame clones only and misses some. The table records about 190,000 clones, 85% to 95% of them present only once. The sample here was peripheral blood, taken on day 0 of AZD1222 vaccination. All receptors derive from an adult in good health.

The chain recombines TRBV29-1 with TRBJ1-1; the match to TRBD1 covers 8 bases. Germline-derived CDR1 and CDR2 are SQVTM and ANQGSEA. This CDR3 is 12 amino acids long. V shed 7 bases and J 5 bases; nucleotides not matched to a gene: 6. For the CDR3, the DNA is TGCAGCGCCCGACAGGGGTATACTGAAGCTTTCTTT. This gives the protein CSARQGYTEAFF.

V gene TRBV19 combines with J gene TRBJ1-5; a possible D gene is TRBD1 (5 bases). The CDR3 is made up of 15 amino acids. In germline, CDR1 is LNHDA, CDR2 SQIVND (reference sequence). The ends were cut back, 3 bases at V and 3 bases at J, with 12 bases in the middle. CDR3 DNA sequence: TGTGCCAGTAGTATCCCGGGACGGTCCAATCAGCCCCAGCATTTT. It specifies CASSIPGRSNQPQHF.

J is TRBJ2-1 and V is TRBV27; 8 positions agree with TRBD1. The V segment lost 8 bases and the J segment 4 bases; nucleotides outside the gene matches: 7. CDR3 size: 14 residues. Germline V gene lookup returns CDR1 MNHEY and CDR2 SMNVEV (reference sequence). CDR3 in DNA: TGTGCCAGCGGCACCGGGACAGGATACAATGAGCAGTTCTTC. Its translation: CASGTGTGYNEQFF.

V usage is TRBV11-2 and J usage is TRBJ1-1; a possible D gene is TRBD1 (5 bases). This CDR3 has 13 residues. CDR1 is SGHAT and CDR2 is FQNNGV in the germline V gene. V lost 5 bases and J lost 1, with 8 bases in between. The CDR3 region is CASSRQGNTEAFF. The CDR3 DNA follows: TGTGCCAGCAGCAGGCAGGGGAACACTGAAGCTTTCTTT.

The chain carries TRBV7-9 and TRBJ1-2; 7 nucleotides align to TRBD1. Trimming at V came to 0 bases and at J to 2 bases, leaving 3 bases not matched to a gene. Germline V gives CDR1 SEHNR, CDR2 FQNEAQ (reference sequence). The CDR3 has 15 amino acids. CDR3 sequence reads: CASSLAVGGNYGYTF. CDR3 in DNA: TGTGCCAGCAGCTTAGCGGTAGGGGGCAACTATGGCTACACCTTC.

This chain links TRBV28 with TRBJ1-1; TRBD1 aligns across 7 bases. From germline, CDR1 is MDHEN and CDR2 SYDVKM. This CDR3 contains 13 residues. The V segment lost 4 bases and the J segment 4 bases; nucleotides outside the gene matches: 3. The CDR3 DNA sequence: TGTGCCAGCAGTTCCGCAGGGGGCACTGAAGCTTTCTTT. Protein: CASSSAGGTEAFF.

The chain employs TRBV7-2 and TRBJ1-1; 7 nucleotides match TRBD1. V shed 5 bases and J 4 bases; nucleotides not matched to a gene: 7. The CDR3 covers 14 residues. Germline assignment: CDR1 SGHTA and CDR2 FQGNSA. The CDR3 sequence: CASSERQGFTEAFF. CDR3 bases: TGTGCCAGCAGCGAACGACAGGGATTCACTGAAGCTTTCTTT.

J is TRBJ2-2 and V is TRBV27; no clear D gene. Per the germline V gene, CDR1 is MNHEY and CDR2 is SMNVEV (reference sequence). V was cut by 4 bases and J by 3 bases, with 15 bases left in between. The CDR3 covers 16 residues. CDR3 bases: TGTGCCAGCAGTTCCCCGTGGGGTAGAGACACCGGGGAGCTGTTTTTT. It translates to CASSSPWGRDTGELFF.

J is TRBJ1-1 and V is TRBV7-8; D is undetermined. Trimming removed 5 bases from V and 4 bases from J, with 14 bases in between. The CDR3 has 14 residues. CDR1 is SGHVS and CDR2 is FQNEAQ in the germline V gene. DNA of the CDR3: TGTGCCAGCAGCCCCCGGGGATCGGGCACTGAAGCTTTCTTT. Translated: CASSPRGSGTEAFF.

CDR3 DNA sequence: TGTGCCAGCAGTCCGAGGAACACAGATACGCAGTATTTT. It codes for CASSPRNTDTQYF. The chain has TRBV6-5 and TRBJ2-3, with D unclear. V lost 5 bases and J lost 2, with 8 bases in between. This CDR3 spans 13 amino acids. Germline assignment: CDR1 MNHEY and CDR2 SVGAGI.

The rearrangement links TRBV5-1 to TRBJ2-7; D possibly matches TRBD1 or TRBD2 (5 bases each). V lost 1 base and J lost 2, with 16 bases in between. Germline CDR1 reads SGHRS; CDR2 reads YFSETQ. The CDR3 length is 16 residues. This chain's CDR3 is CASSLSEGPFTYEQYF. DNA for the CDR3: TGCGCCAGCAGCTTGAGTGAGGGACCGTTTACCTACGAGCAGTACTTC.

The chain carries TRBV19 and TRBJ1-5; D is uncertain. Germline CDR1 and CDR2: LNHDA and SQIVND (reference sequence). Trimming pared 4 bases from V and 4 bases from J, leaving 20 bases between. The CDR3 contains 17 residues. CDR3 residues: CASSTPSSRANNQPQHF. CDR3 sequence (DNA): TGTGCCAGTAGTACCCCCTCGTCGCGTGCGAATAATCAGCCCCAGCATTTT.

The rearrangement uses TRBV27 and TRBJ1-5; 10 bases align to TRBD1. This CDR3 has 17 amino acids. Trimming cost V 0 bases and J 5 bases; bases outside gene matches: 7. Germline CDR1 MNHEY, CDR2 SMNVEV (reference sequence). The DNA of the CDR3 is TGTGCCAGCAGTTTATCCACCGGGACAGGGGTTTATCAGCCCCAGCATTTT. Translating it yields CASSLSTGTGVYQPQHF.

Note on this clone: One end of the junction fails to match germline, which may point to a read error. This rearrangement joins TRBV7-8 to TRBJ1-1; D may be TRBD1 (5 bases). CDR3 length: 15 amino acids. Germline CDR1 reads SGHVS; CDR2 reads FQNEAQ. CDR3 loop: CASCLVDRGRAEAFF. The DNA of the CDR3 is TGTGCCAGCTGCTTAGTGGACCGGGGGAGAGCTGAAGCTTTCTTT.

The chain employs TRBV25-1 and TRBJ2-5; 9 nucleotides match TRBD1. Trimming took 8 bases from V and 4 from J; bases not matched to a gene: 14. Germline-derived CDR1 and CDR2 are MGHDK and SYGVNS. The CDR3 has 16 residues. DNA for the CDR3: TGTGCCAGCTATATATACAAGGGACAGGGCGGAGAGACCCAGTACTTC. This encodes CASYIYKGQGGETQYF. The entire variable domain, with the rest obtained from reference TRBV25-1 and TRBJ2-5, is as follows: EADIYQTPRYLVIGTGKKITLECSQTMGHDKMYWYQQDPGMELHLIHYSYGVNSTEKGDLSSESTVSRIRTEHFPLTLESARPSHTSQYLCASYIYKGQGGETQYFGPGTRLLVL.

In its sample, this clone was seen a few times. One end of the junction is discordant with germline, which a read error may explain. The chain links TRBV6-1 to TRBJ1-2; TRBD1 matches 11 bases. This CDR3 contains 15 residues. CDR1 is MNHNS and CDR2 is SASEGT in the germline V gene. The CDR3 region is CPSCEAGTGGVGYTF. The DNA of the CDR3 is TGTCCCAGCTGTGAAGCGGGGACAGGGGGGGTTGGCTACACCTTC.

This chain links TRBV4-3 with TRBJ2-7; TRBD2 agrees at 14 bases. CDR3 length equals 15 residues. V shed 3 bases, J shed 4 bases, and the junction held 2 bases outside the gene matches. Germline lookup yields CDR1 LGHNA and CDR2 YSLEER. The CDR3 reads CASSQGLAGAYEQYF. The CDR3 nucleotides read TGCGCCAGCAGCCAGGGACTAGCGGGAGCATACGAGCAGTACTTC.

The gene calls are TRBV5-1 and TRBJ1-1; unclear D gene. The V gene lost 4 bases and the J gene lost 4 bases, with 14 bases spanning the gap. Germline V gene sequence: CDR1 SGHRS, CDR2 YFSETQ. The CDR3 length is 14 residues. CDR3 region: CASSKHGLGTEAFF. CDR3 sequence (DNA): TGCGCCAGCAGCAAACATGGTTTGGGCACTGAAGCTTTCTTT.

The chain combines TRBV9 with TRBJ2-2; TRBD1 agrees at 8 bases. This CDR3 is built from 16 residues. The V segment lost 0 bases and the J segment 1 base; nucleotides outside the gene matches: 2. Germline-derived CDR1 and CDR2 are SGDLS and YYNGEE. The CDR3 nucleotides read TGTGCCAGCAGCGTAGTAACAGGGGGGAACACCGGGGAGCTGTTTTTT. The encoded protein is CASSVVTGGNTGELFF.

CDR3 coding DNA: TGTGCCAGCAGCGCCGGGACAGACTCACCCCTCCACTTT. Its protein is CASSAGTDSPLHF. The chain links TRBV9 to TRBJ1-6; 7 bases align to TRBD1. V was clipped by 3 bases and J by 10 bases; unmatched bases: 4. This CDR3 has 13 amino acids. The germline V gene encodes CDR1 SGDLS and CDR2 YYNGEE.

The table lists this clone with a count of one. This chain links TRBV4-1 with TRBJ1-1; TRBD1 agrees at 7 bases. Germline trimming cut 6 bases from V and 3 bases from J; bases unmatched to any gene: 10. Germline lookup yields CDR1 MGHRA and CDR2 YSYEKL. The CDR3 runs 15 residues. The CDR3 coding sequence is TGCGCCAGCAGACCCGTTTTACAGGGGTACACTGAAGCTTTCTTT. This sequence encodes CASRPVLQGYTEAFF.

The chain joins TRBV19 to TRBJ1-1; D is undetermined. Deletions cut 6 bases from V and 5 bases from J, with 10 bases between. The germline gives CDR1 LNHDA, CDR2 SQIVND (reference sequence). The CDR3 runs to 12 residues. CDR3 bases: TGTGCCAGTAGACCGACTTTGACTGAAGCTTTCTTT. This gives the protein CASRPTLTEAFF.

The rearrangement links TRBV9 to TRBJ1-6; no firm D call. V was trimmed by 0 bases and J by 8 bases, leaving 9 bases between them. CDR1 SGDLS and CDR2 YYNGEE come from the germline V gene. This CDR3 is 14 amino acids long. CDR3 in amino acids: CASSVGQWDSPLHF. The DNA for the CDR3 is TGTGCCAGCAGCGTAGGCCAGTGGGATTCACCCCTCCACTTT.

The CDR3 DNA follows: TGCGCCAGCAGCCAAGCCCTAGGGGGCTGGAATGAAAAACTGTTTTTT. Its translation: CASSQALGGWNEKLFF. V is TRBV4-3 and J is TRBJ1-4; 7 bases line up with TRBD1. V trimming: 1 base; J trimming: 5 bases; junction bases outside the gene matches: 7. This CDR3 contains 16 residues. From germline, CDR1 is LGHNA and CDR2 YSLEER.

V is TRBV30 and J is TRBJ2-1; D gene uncertain. Germline CDR1 reads GTSNPN; CDR2 reads SVGIG (reference sequence). CDR3 size: 17 residues. Trimming cost V 0 bases and J 0 bases, with 15 bases left between them. Here the CDR3 reads CAWSVLALPVSYNEQFF. CDR3 bases: TGTGCCTGGAGTGTACTCGCGTTGCCGGTCTCCTACAATGAGCAGTTCTTC.

This clone was counted once. J is TRBJ2-4 and V is TRBV20-1, with D unclear. Germline lookup yields CDR1 DFQATT and CDR2 SNEGSKA (reference sequence). V lost 6 bases, J lost 0 bases, and 3 bases lay in between. The CDR3 length is 11 residues. The CDR3 coding sequence is TGCAGTGCGCTAGCCAAAAACATTCAGTACTTC. Protein sequence: CSALAKNIQYF.

V and J are TRBV7-3 and TRBJ2-2; perhaps TRBD2 as D (5 bases). Germline V gene data show CDR1 as SGHTA and CDR2 as FQGTGA. The germline V and J ends were trimmed by 3 bases and 5 bases, with 7 bases remaining between them. This CDR3 has 13 amino acids. The CDR3 region has the DNA TGTGCCAGCAGCTTGTCGGGGACCGGGGAGCTGTTTTTT. Encoded protein: CASSLSGTGELFF. The full variable domain, its missing parts supplied by reference TRBV7-3 and TRBJ2-2, is GAGVSQTPSNKVTEKGKYVELRCDPISGHTALYWYRQSLGQGPEFLIYFQGTGAADDSGLPNDRFFAVRPEGSVSTLKIQRTERGDSAVYLCASSLSGTGELFFGEGSRLTVL.

Note on this clone: The CDR3 does not close with the conserved phenylalanine or tryptophan, likely indicating a read error. The DNA is omitted, as the CDR3 cannot be located on it reliably, and the CDR3 follows TCRdb's listing. The CDR3: CASSLSATGTGNQY. This chain connects TRBV5-1 to TRBJ1-1. Germline CDR1 reads SGHRS; CDR2 reads YFSETQ. The CDR3 is 14 residues long, ends included.

V gene TRBV11-1 combines with J gene TRBJ1-1; 7 bases are a match to TRBD1. V lost 3 bases to trimming and J lost 1 base; unmatched junction nucleotides: 2. Germline V gene sequence: CDR1 SGHAT, CDR2 FQDESV (reference sequence). The CDR3 sequence is 14 residues long. CDR3 sequence: CASSFRQGNTEAFF. The DNA for the CDR3 is TGTGCCAGCAGCTTCCGACAGGGGAACACTGAAGCTTTCTTT.

V and J are TRBV11-2 and TRBJ1-1; D is undetermined. Germline values: CDR1 SGHAT, CDR2 FQNNGV. The CDR3 is 13 amino acids. The V and J ends lost 2 bases and 6 bases respectively, with 10 bases between them. The CDR3 sequence: CASSLWRRAEAFF. The CDR3 bases are TGTGCCAGCAGCTTATGGAGGCGGGCTGAAGCTTTCTTT. Using reference TRBV11-2 and TRBJ1-1 for the parts outside the CDR3, the full variable domain is EAGVAQSPRYKIIEKRQSVAFWCNPISGHATLYWYQQILGQGPKLLIQFQNNGVVDDSQLPKDRFSAERLKGVDSTLKIQPAKLEDSAVYLCASSLWRRAEAFFGQGTRLTVV.